Each of the 4 T cell receptor beta chains below was sequenced from the same sample in a study of T cells expressing NK-cell markers. Using the 5' RACE reads, TCRdb records one entry per CDR3 protein without DNA. This sample's table reports roughly 450,000 distinct CDR3 sequences. Material: blood T cells: a sorted CD56 or NKG2C T cell subset, CD4+ or CD8+ T cells, or bulk PBMC T cells (not recorded which). The receptor set was obtained from a woman aged 45 to 65 in good health.

V is TRBV12-3 or TRBV12-4 and J is TRBJ2-7; the D call from TCRdb, TRBD2, cannot be confirmed without DNA. This CDR3 contains 14 residues. CDR3 amino acids: CASSATSGTYEQYF.

The chain recombines TRBV7-9 with TRBJ2-3; TCRdb's D call, TRBD1, is unchecked because there is no DNA. Germline CDR1 reads SEHNR; CDR2 reads FQNEAQ (reference sequence). The CDR3 is 15 amino acids. The CDR3 reads CASSLAGTNTDTQYF.

V gene TRBV15 combines with J gene TRBJ2-1; the TRBD1 assignment by TCRdb is unverifiable without DNA. Germline V gene sequence: CDR1 LNHNV, CDR2 YYDKDF (reference sequence). The CDR3 covers 18 residues. CDR3 region: CATSRENHPGQGYNEQFF.

The chain combines TRBV12-3 or TRBV12-4 with TRBJ2-1; TCRdb names TRBD2, which stays unverified in the absence of DNA. This CDR3 comprises 13 residues. The chain's CDR3 is CASTRPMWDEQFF.